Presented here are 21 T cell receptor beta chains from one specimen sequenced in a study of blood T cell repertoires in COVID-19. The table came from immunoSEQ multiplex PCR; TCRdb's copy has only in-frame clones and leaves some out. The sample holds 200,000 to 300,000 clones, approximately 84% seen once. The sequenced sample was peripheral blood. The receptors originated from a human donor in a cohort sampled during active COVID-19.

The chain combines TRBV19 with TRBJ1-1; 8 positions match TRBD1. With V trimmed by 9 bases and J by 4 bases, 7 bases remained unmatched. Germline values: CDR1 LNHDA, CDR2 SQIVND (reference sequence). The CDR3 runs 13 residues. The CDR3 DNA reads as TGTGCCAGCGGACAGGGTTTAGGCACTGAAGCTTTCTTT. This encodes CASGQGLGTEAFF. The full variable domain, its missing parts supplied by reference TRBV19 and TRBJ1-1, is DGGITQSPKYLFRKEGQNVTLSCEQNLNHDAMYWYRQDPGQGLRLIYYSQIVNDFQKGDIAEGYSVSREKKESFPLTVTSAQKNPTAFYLCASGQGLGTEAFFGQGTRLTVV.

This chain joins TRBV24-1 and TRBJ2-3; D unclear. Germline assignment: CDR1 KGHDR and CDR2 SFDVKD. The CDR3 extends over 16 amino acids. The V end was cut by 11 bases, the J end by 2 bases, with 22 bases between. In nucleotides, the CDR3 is TGTGCCAAAGTCGAACAGCCTCAAATAAACACAGATACGCAGTATTTT. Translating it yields CAKVEQPQINTDTQYF.

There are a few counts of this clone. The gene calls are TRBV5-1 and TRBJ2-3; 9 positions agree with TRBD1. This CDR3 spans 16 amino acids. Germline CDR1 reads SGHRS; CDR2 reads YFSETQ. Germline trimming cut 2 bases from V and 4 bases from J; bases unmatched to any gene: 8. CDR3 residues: CASSFGGQGRADTQYF. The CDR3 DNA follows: TGCGCCAGCAGCTTCGGGGGACAGGGTAGAGCAGATACGCAGTATTTT. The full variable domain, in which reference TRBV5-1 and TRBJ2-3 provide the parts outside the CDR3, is KAGVTQTPRYLIKTRGQQVTLSCSPISGHRSVSWYQQTPGQGLQFLFEYFSETQRNKGNFPGRFSGRQFSNSRSEMNVSTLELGDSALYLCASSFGGQGRADTQYFGPGTRLTVL.

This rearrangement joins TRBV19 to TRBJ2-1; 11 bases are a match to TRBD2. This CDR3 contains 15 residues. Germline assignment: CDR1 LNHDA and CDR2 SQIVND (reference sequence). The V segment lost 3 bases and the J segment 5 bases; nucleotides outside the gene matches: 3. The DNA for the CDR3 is TGTGCCAGTAGTATGACTAGCGGGATTCACAATGAGCAGTTCTTC. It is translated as CASSMTSGIHNEQFF. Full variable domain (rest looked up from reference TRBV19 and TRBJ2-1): DGGITQSPKYLFRKEGQNVTLSCEQNLNHDAMYWYRQDPGQGLRLIYYSQIVNDFQKGDIAEGYSVSREKKESFPLTVTSAQKNPTAFYLCASSMTSGIHNEQFFGPGTRLTVL.

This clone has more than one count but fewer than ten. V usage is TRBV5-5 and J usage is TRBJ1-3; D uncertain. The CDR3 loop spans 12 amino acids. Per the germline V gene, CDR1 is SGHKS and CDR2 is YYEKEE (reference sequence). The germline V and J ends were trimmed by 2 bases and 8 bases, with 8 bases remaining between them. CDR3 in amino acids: CASSFILDTIYF. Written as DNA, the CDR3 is TGTGCCAGCAGCTTTATCCTTGACACCATATATTTT. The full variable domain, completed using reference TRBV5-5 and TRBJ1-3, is DAGVTQSPTHLIKTRGQQVTLRCSPISGHKSVSWYQQVLGQGPQFIFQYYEKEERGRGNFPDRFSARQFPNYSSELNVNALLLGDSALYLCASSFILDTIYFGEGSWLTVV.

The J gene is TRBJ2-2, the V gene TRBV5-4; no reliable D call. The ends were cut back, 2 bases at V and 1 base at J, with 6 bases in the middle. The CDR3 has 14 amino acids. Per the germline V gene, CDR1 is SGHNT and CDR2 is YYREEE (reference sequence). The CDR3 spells CASSLSVNTGELFF. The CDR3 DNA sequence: TGTGCCAGCAGCTTATCGGTGAACACCGGGGAGCTGTTTTTT.

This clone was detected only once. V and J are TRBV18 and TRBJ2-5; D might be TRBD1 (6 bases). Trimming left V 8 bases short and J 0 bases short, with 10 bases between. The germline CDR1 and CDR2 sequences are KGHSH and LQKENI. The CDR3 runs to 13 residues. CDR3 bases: TGTGCCAGCCTACGGGACAACCAAGAGACCCAGTACTTC. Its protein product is CASLRDNQETQYF.

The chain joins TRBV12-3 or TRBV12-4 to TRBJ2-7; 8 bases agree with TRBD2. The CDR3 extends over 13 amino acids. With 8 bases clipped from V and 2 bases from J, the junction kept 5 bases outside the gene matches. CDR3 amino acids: CASGQRGTYEQYF. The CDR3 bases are TGTGCCAGCGGGCAGCGGGGGACCTACGAGCAGTACTTC.

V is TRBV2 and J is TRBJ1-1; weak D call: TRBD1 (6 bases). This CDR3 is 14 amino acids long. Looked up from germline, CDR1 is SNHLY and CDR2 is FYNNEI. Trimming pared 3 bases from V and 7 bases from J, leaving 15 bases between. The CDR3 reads CASSEDRVSVEAFF. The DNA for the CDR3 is TGTGCCAGCAGTGAGGACAGAGTTAGTGTTGAAGCTTTCTTT. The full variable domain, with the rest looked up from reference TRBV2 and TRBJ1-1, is EPEVTQTPSHQVTQMGQEVILRCVPISNHLYFYWYRQILGQKVEFLVSFYNNEISEKSEIFDDQFSVERPDGSNFTLKIRSTKLEDSAMYFCASSEDRVSVEAFFGQGTRLTVV.

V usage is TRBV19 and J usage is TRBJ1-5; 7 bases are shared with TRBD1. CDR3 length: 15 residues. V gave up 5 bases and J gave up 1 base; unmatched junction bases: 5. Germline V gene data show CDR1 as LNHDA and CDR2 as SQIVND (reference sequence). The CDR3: CASSVRDRSNQPQHF. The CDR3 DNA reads TGTGCCAGTAGTGTACGGGACAGAAGCAATCAGCCCCAGCATTTT.

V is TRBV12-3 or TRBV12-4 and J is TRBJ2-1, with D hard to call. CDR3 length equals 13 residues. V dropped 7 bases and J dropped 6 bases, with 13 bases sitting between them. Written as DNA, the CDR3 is TGTGCCAGCACCTACAGCAAACCCAATGAGCAGTTCTTC. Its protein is CASTYSKPNEQFF.

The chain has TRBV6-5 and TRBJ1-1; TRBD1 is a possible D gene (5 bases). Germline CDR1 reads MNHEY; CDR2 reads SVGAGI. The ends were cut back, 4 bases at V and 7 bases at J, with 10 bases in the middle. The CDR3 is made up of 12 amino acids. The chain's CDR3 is CASSSIDSEAFF. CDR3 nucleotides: TGTGCCAGCAGTTCCATCGACAGTGAAGCTTTCTTT.

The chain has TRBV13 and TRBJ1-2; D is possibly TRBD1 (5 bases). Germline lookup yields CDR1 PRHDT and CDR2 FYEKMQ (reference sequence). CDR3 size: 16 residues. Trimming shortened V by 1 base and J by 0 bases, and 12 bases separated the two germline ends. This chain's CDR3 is CASSLESGDSNYGYTF. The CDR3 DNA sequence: TGTGCCAGCAGCTTAGAATCCGGGGACTCTAACTATGGCTACACCTTC.

The CDR3 protein is CASSSYREGQETQYF. The CDR3 bases are TGTGCCAGCAGCTCATACAGGGAGGGCCAAGAGACCCAGTACTTC. This chain uses TRBV9 with TRBJ2-5, with D tentatively TRBD2 (7 bases). CDR3 size: 15 residues. Germline V gene sequence: CDR1 SGDLS, CDR2 YYNGEE. Trimming removed 4 bases at V and 1 base at J, with 14 bases between.

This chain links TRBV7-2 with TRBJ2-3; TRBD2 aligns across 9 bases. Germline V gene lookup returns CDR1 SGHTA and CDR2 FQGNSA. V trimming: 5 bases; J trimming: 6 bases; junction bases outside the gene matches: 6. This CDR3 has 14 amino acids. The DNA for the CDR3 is TGTGCCAGCAGCCTATCAGCGGGGGGCGATACGCAGTATTTT. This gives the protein CASSLSAGGDTQYF.

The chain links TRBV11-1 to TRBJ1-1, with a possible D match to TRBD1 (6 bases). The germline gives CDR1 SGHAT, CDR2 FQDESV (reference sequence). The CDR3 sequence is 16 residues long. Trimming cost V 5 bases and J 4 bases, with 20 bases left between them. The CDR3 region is CASSIRDPRGGTEAFF. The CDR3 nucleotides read TGTGCCAGCAGCATCCGGGACCCCCGAGGGGGCACTGAAGCTTTCTTT. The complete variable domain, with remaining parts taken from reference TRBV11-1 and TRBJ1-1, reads EAEVAQSPRYKITEKSQAVAFWCDPISGHATLYWYRQILGQGPELLVQFQDESVVDDSQLPKDRFSAERLKGVDSTLKIQPAELGDSAMYLCASSIRDPRGGTEAFFGQGTRLTVV.

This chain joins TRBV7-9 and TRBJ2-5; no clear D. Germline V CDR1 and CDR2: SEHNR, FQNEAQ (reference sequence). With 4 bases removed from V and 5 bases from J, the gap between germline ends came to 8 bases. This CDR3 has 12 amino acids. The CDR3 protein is CASSSSRETQYF. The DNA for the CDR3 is TGTGCCAGCAGCTCCAGCAGGGAGACCCAGTACTTC.

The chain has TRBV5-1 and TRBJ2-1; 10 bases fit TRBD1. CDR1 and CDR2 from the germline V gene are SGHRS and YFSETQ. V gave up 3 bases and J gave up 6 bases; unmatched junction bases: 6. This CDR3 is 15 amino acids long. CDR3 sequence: CASSSSGTGANEQFF. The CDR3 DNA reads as TGCGCCAGCAGCTCATCTGGGACAGGGGCCAATGAGCAGTTCTTC.

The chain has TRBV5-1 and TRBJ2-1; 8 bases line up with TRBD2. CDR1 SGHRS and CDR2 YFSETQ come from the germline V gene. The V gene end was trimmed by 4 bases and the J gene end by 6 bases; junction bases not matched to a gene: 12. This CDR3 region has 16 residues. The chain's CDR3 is CASSPSLAGGGNEQFF. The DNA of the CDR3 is TGCGCCAGCAGCCCCTCCTTGGCGGGAGGTGGCAATGAGCAGTTCTTC.

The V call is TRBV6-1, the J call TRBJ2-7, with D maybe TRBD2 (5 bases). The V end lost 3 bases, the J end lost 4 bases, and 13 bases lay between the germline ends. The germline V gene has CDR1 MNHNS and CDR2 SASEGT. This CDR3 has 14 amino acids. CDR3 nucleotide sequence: TGTGCCAGCAGTGACCTAGGGAGCTATTACGAGCAGTACTTC. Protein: CASSDLGSYYEQYF.

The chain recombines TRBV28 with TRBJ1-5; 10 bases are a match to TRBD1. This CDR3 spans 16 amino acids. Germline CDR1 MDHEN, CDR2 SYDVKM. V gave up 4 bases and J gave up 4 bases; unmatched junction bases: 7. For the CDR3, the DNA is TGTGCCAGCAGTTACCCCGGGGGACAGGGGAATCAGCCCCAGCATTTT. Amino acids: CASSYPGGQGNQPQHF.